The 31 T cell receptor beta chains below come from one sample, sequenced in a study of a mutant IDH1 vaccine in newly diagnosed glioma (dated by TCRdb to the early 2020s). Per the publication, the time point label means: week 5, during vaccination. Each vaccine dose was 300 ug of a 20-mer mutant IDH1 peptide in Montanide, given subcutaneously with topical imiquimod. Libraries were built with the immunoSEQ multiplex PCR assay. Entries here come from immuneACCESS through TCRdb and include only in-frame sequences with V and J called. Some clones fail to appear in such tables; in the studies checked, an unresolved V gene covers under half of the shortfall, and the cause of the remainder is unknown. This sample has some 35,000 clones in its table, and roughly 76% of those were observed once. In total, the top ten clones hold around 10% of the sample. No antigen is known for these receptors. The sample in question was PBMCs, obtained from a glioma patient whose treatment included an IDH1 peptide vaccine. The receptors come from a man aged 45-65 years with glioma.

V is TRBV1 and J is TRBJ1-1; TRBD1, as called in the table, went unchecked against the DNA. TRBV1 constitutes a pseudogene. The CDR3 length is 15 residues. The CDR3 DNA reads TGCACCAGCAGCCAAGGGAATGTGGGACAGGGTTTTACTTTCTTT. Protein: CTSSQGNVGQGFTFF.

This sequence joins TRBV15 and TRBJ2-7; 8 positions match TRBD2. V gave up 6 bases and J gave up 2 bases; unmatched junction bases: 3. The CDR3 length is 13 residues. Per germline, CDR1 LNHNV and CDR2 YYDKDF (reference sequence). CDR3 sequence: CATSMGLAYEQYF. In DNA form, the CDR3 reads TGTGCCACCAGTATGGGACTAGCCTACGAGCAGTACTTC.

The CDR3 protein is CASSLAGIPGELFF. The CDR3 nucleotides are TGTGCCAGCAGTTTGGCAGGGATCCCCGGGGAGCTGTTTTTT. The chain is built from TRBV27 and TRBJ2-2; TRBD1 is a possible D gene (5 bases). V shed 3 bases and J shed 6 bases, with 11 bases lying between them. CDR3 length: 14 amino acids. Per the germline V gene, CDR1 is MNHEY and CDR2 is SMNVEV (reference sequence).

V usage is TRBV6-6 and J usage is TRBJ2-7, with D unclear. V was pared by 8 bases and J by 2 bases, with 13 bases between. The germline V gene encodes CDR1 MNHNY and CDR2 SVGAGI (reference sequence). This CDR3 has 13 amino acids. The CDR3 is CASLLGVTYEQYF. The CDR3 nucleotides read TGTGCCAGCCTCCTTGGGGTAACCTACGAGCAGTACTTC.

This chain joins TRBV5-1 and TRBJ2-1, with TRBD2 matching over 9 bases. Germline-derived CDR1 and CDR2 are SGHRS and YFSETQ. The trim removed 2 bases at V and 3 bases at J, leaving 9 bases unmatched. The CDR3 length is 17 residues. The DNA for the CDR3 is TGCGCCAGCAGCTTAAGAGCGGGGGGAGGATTCTACAATGAGCAGTTCTTC. It is translated as CASSLRAGGGFYNEQFF.

The chain joins TRBV30 to TRBJ1-1; 7 bases line up with TRBD1. With 3 bases clipped from V and 8 bases from J, the junction kept 12 bases outside the gene matches. Germline V lookup: CDR1 GTSNPN, CDR2 SVGIG (reference sequence). This CDR3 region has 14 residues. For the CDR3, the DNA is TGTGCCTGGAGGACTCAAGGGGGCCCTTCAGAAGCTTTCTTT. This codes for CAWRTQGGPSEAFF.

This chain connects TRBV19 to TRBJ1-5; D gene unclear. Germline lookup yields CDR1 LNHDA and CDR2 SQIVND (reference sequence). Between the trimmed V and J ends, which lost 6 bases and 4 bases, there was a span of 13 bases. The CDR3 runs 14 residues. The DNA for the CDR3 is TGTGCCAGTAGCACTCGGCAGGCGAATCAGCCCCAGCATTTT. Translated: CASSTRQANQPQHF.

The J gene is TRBJ2-3, the V gene TRBV5-1, with D possibly matching TRBD1 (5 bases). CDR1 and CDR2 from the germline V gene are SGHRS and YFSETQ. The CDR3 spans 13 residues. V dropped 0 bases and J dropped 3 bases, with 5 bases sitting between them. CDR3: CASSLGQTDTQYF. In nucleotides, the CDR3 is TGCGCCAGCAGCTTGGGACAGACAGATACGCAGTATTTT.

This clone was seen more than once but under ten times. This chain joins TRBV7-9 and TRBJ1-1; D is perhaps TRBD1 (6 bases). CDR1 SEHNR and CDR2 FQNEAQ come from the germline V gene (reference sequence). V dropped 0 bases and J dropped 1 base, with 12 bases sitting between them. The length of the CDR3 is 16 residues. CDR3 bases: TGTGCCAGCAGCTTAGCGGTTACAGGGTCGAACACTGAAGCTTTCTTT. This encodes CASSLAVTGSNTEAFF.

The chain carries TRBV2 and TRBJ2-3; perhaps D is TRBD1 or TRBD2 (5 bases each). Trimming shortened V by 4 bases and J by 2 bases, and 10 bases separated the two germline ends. The CDR3 spans 14 residues. Germline lookup yields CDR1 SNHLY and CDR2 FYNNEI. This CDR3 reads CASSGGTLTDTQYF. Here the CDR3 DNA reads TGTGCCAGCAGTGGGGGGACCCTCACAGATACGCAGTATTTT.

The count of this clone is one. The J gene is TRBJ2-5, the V gene TRBV5-1; 7 bases align to TRBD1. This CDR3 region has 14 residues. Germline V lookup: CDR1 SGHRS, CDR2 YFSETQ. V shed 3 bases and J 2 bases; nucleotides not matched to a gene: 4. This CDR3 reads CASSWGTVQETQYF. The CDR3 DNA reads TGCGCCAGCAGCTGGGGGACAGTTCAAGAGACCCAGTACTTC. The whole variable domain, remainder taken from reference TRBV5-1 and TRBJ2-5, is KAGVTQTPRYLIKTRGQQVTLSCSPISGHRSVSWYQQTPGQGLQFLFEYFSETQRNKGNFPGRFSGRQFSNSRSEMNVSTLELGDSALYLCASSWGTVQETQYFGPGTRLLVL.

This clone was recorded once. V is TRBV9 and J is TRBJ2-7; TRBD1 agrees at 7 bases. Trimming removed 2 bases from V and 4 bases from J; junction bases left unmatched: 3. CDR1 is SGDLS, CDR2 YYNGEE, per germline. The CDR3 runs 13 residues. The CDR3 sequence: CASSVGTVYEQYF. The CDR3 nucleotides read TGTGCCAGCAGCGTGGGGACAGTATACGAGCAGTACTTC.

Only one count was recorded for this clone. The V gene is TRBV30, the J gene TRBJ1-1; D is ambiguous. Trimming shortened V by 1 base and J by 0 bases, and 6 bases separated the two germline ends. Germline assignment: CDR1 GTSNPN and CDR2 SVGIG (reference sequence). This CDR3 spans 13 amino acids. This CDR3 reads CAWSAGLNTEAFF. The CDR3 DNA reads TGTGCCTGGAGTGCTGGGCTGAACACTGAAGCTTTCTTT.

The gene calls are TRBV6-4 and TRBJ2-7, with TRBD1 matching 7 bases. Germline V CDR1 and CDR2: MRHNA, SNTAGT. V lost 6 bases to trimming and J lost 6 bases; unmatched junction nucleotides: 11. The CDR3 extends over 14 amino acids. The CDR3 DNA reads as TGTGCCAGCAGAATCCGGGACAGTGTTGCCGAGCAGTACTTC. Its protein product is CASRIRDSVAEQYF.

The chain employs TRBV6-6 and TRBJ2-7; D is perhaps TRBD1 (6 bases). Trimming removed 0 bases from V and 0 bases from J, with 12 bases in between. Per germline, CDR1 MNHNY and CDR2 SVGAGI (reference sequence). The CDR3 extends over 16 amino acids. DNA for the CDR3: TGTGCCAGCAGTTACTCCCCAGGGGATGGCTCCTACGAGCAGTACTTC. Translated, it gives CASSYSPGDGSYEQYF.

V is TRBV5-3 and J is TRBJ2-5; a weak D match, TRBD1 (5 bases). TRBV5-3 is sorted into the ORF group, with uncertain function. V lost 10 bases and J lost 9, with 7 bases in between. This CDR3 has 8 amino acids. As DNA, the CDR3 is TGTGCCCACAGGCCCCAGTACTTC. Its translation: CAHRPQYF.

This sequence joins TRBV27 and TRBJ1-2; D call uncertain. CDR3 size: 13 residues. Germline V gives CDR1 MNHEY, CDR2 SMNVEV (reference sequence). V dropped 2 bases and J dropped 8 bases, with 12 bases sitting between them. The CDR3 DNA follows: TGTGCCAGCAGTTTACGTGCAGCGGGGGGCTACACCTTC. Translation: CASSLRAAGGYTF.

This rearrangement joins TRBV5-1 to TRBJ2-5; tentatively, D is TRBD2 (5 bases). The ends were cut back, 0 bases at V and 5 bases at J, with 8 bases in the middle. This CDR3 comprises 13 residues. Germline V lookup: CDR1 SGHRS, CDR2 YFSETQ. The CDR3 coding sequence is TGCGCCAGCAGCTTGGGAGGGTCCGAGACCCAGTACTTC. This gives the protein CASSLGGSETQYF.

There are a few counts of this clone. The rearrangement links TRBV7-9 to TRBJ1-2, with a possible D match to TRBD1 (6 bases). Looked up from germline, CDR1 is SEHNR and CDR2 is FQNEAQ (reference sequence). CDR3 length: 14 residues. Between the trimmed V and J ends, which lost 7 bases and 6 bases, there was a span of 18 bases. The CDR3, as DNA: TGTGCCAGCAACCCACAGGGAACCGTCGATGGCTACACCTTC. It specifies CASNPQGTVDGYTF.

J is TRBJ2-7 and V is TRBV27; no firm D call. Looked up from germline, CDR1 is MNHEY and CDR2 is SMNVEV (reference sequence). This CDR3 contains 13 residues. V was trimmed by 3 bases and J by 3 bases, leaving 9 bases between them. CDR3 amino acids: CASSFQSFYEQYF. The DNA of the CDR3 is TGTGCCAGCAGTTTTCAAAGCTTCTACGAGCAGTACTTC.

This clone came up a few times. The chain recombines TRBV19 with TRBJ1-2; no clear D gene. From germline, CDR1 is LNHDA and CDR2 SQIVND (reference sequence). The CDR3 has 10 amino acids. The germline V and J ends were trimmed by 10 bases and 4 bases, with 7 bases remaining between them. CDR3 bases: TGTGCCACTGGAGGCTATGGCTACACCTTC. Protein sequence: CATGGYGYTF.

The chain is built from TRBV10-3 and TRBJ1-6, with a weak D call TRBD1 (5 bases). The CDR3 has 12 residues. V was trimmed by 3 bases and J by 10 bases, leaving 7 bases between them. CDR1 and CDR2 (germline): ENHRY, SYGVKD. Here the CDR3 reads CAISERGSPLHF. CDR3 nucleotides: TGTGCCATCAGTGAAAGGGGATCACCCCTCCACTTT.

The V call is TRBV19, the J call TRBJ2-5; 7 positions agree with TRBD2. With V trimmed by 4 bases and J by 6 bases, 8 bases remained unmatched. The germline gives CDR1 LNHDA, CDR2 SQIVND (reference sequence). The CDR3 contains 14 residues. The CDR3: CASSTGLGRQTQYF. Written as DNA, the CDR3 is TGTGCCAGTAGTACCGGACTAGGAAGGCAGACCCAGTACTTC.

The gene calls are TRBV14 and TRBJ2-7, with TRBD2 matching over 7 bases. This CDR3 is 13 amino acids long. V shed 4 bases and J 7 bases; nucleotides not matched to a gene: 7. Germline CDR1 and CDR2: SGHDN and FVKESK. The CDR3 loop is CASSLAGLREQYF. DNA for the CDR3: TGTGCCAGCAGCCTAGCGGGCCTCAGGGAGCAGTACTTC.

The CDR3 DNA is TGTGCCAGCATTGGTCGCCTAGGGTTAGGGTATGGCTACACCTTC. Translating gives CASIGRLGLGYGYTF. V gene TRBV2 combines with J gene TRBJ1-2, with D hard to call. The CDR3 covers 15 residues. The V end lost 7 bases, the J end lost 5 bases, and 20 bases lay between the germline ends. CDR1 and CDR2 from the germline V gene are SNHLY and FYNNEI.

This clone occurred once. V usage is TRBV5-4 and J usage is TRBJ2-7; D gene uncertain. The CDR3 loop spans 12 amino acids. V lost 4 bases to trimming and J lost 0 bases, with 5 bases between them. Germline V gene data show CDR1 as SGHNT and CDR2 as YYREEE (reference sequence). The CDR3 loop is CASSKDSYEQYF. In nucleotides, the CDR3 is TGTGCCAGCAGCAAGGACTCCTACGAGCAGTACTTC.

The rearrangement joins TRBV2 to TRBJ1-2; 7 bases match TRBD1. The germline V gene has CDR1 SNHLY and CDR2 FYNNEI. V shed 5 bases and J 6 bases; nucleotides not matched to a gene: 6. The CDR3 is made up of 13 amino acids. The DNA for the CDR3 is TGTGCCAGCAGTAGACAGGGACGAAATGGCTACACCTTC. Translating gives CASSRQGRNGYTF. Full variable domain (missing parts from reference TRBV2 and TRBJ1-2): EPEVTQTPSHQVTQMGQEVILRCVPISNHLYFYWYRQILGQKVEFLVSFYNNEISEKSEIFDDQFSVERPDGSNFTLKIRSTKLEDSAMYFCASSRQGRNGYTFGSGTRLTVV.

This chain joins TRBV28 and TRBJ1-4, with 7 nucleotides matching TRBD1. This CDR3 is 16 amino acids long. Germline CDR1 reads MDHEN; CDR2 reads SYDVKM. J was trimmed by 4 bases and V by 5 bases; bases with no gene match: 10. As DNA, the CDR3 is TGTGCCAGCAGTGCCTCGCCGGGACAGCATAATGAAAAACTGTTTTTT. This sequence encodes CASSASPGQHNEKLFF.

The gene calls are TRBV9 and TRBJ1-1; D may be TRBD1 (5 bases). Germline assignment: CDR1 SGDLS and CDR2 YYNGEE. This CDR3 contains 12 residues. Trimming pared 5 bases from V and 7 bases from J, leaving 12 bases between. The CDR3 loop reads CASSASRGEAFF. The CDR3 coding sequence is TGTGCCAGCAGTGCGTCGAGGGGTGAAGCTTTCTTT.

V and J are TRBV6-1 and TRBJ2-1, with no clear D. Germline V gives CDR1 MNHNS, CDR2 SASEGT. V dropped 6 bases and J dropped 9 bases, with 15 bases sitting between them. This CDR3 is 13 amino acids long. In DNA, the CDR3 is TGTGCCAGCAGGAGGACGAGTAAAAGTGAGCAGTTCTTC. Its translation: CASRRTSKSEQFF.

This chain connects TRBV6-5 to TRBJ1-1; the D gene is possibly TRBD1 (5 bases). Trimming pared 5 bases from V and 6 bases from J, leaving 16 bases between. Germline CDR1 reads MNHEY; CDR2 reads SVGAGI. CDR3 size: 14 residues. The chain's CDR3 is CASSTRGLGAEAFF. Here the CDR3 DNA reads TGTGCCAGCAGTACCCGGGGCCTGGGCGCTGAAGCTTTCTTT.